The 22 T cell receptor beta chains below were found in one sample sequenced in a study. TCRdb fed the RT-PCR reads into MiXCR, producing one record per CDR3 protein. This sample has about 680,000 distinct CDR3 sequences, with 12% to 15% found just once. Sequencing was carried out using memory CD4+ T cells from blood. Receptors were obtained from a female donor in good health, serving as a healthy control.

This chain connects TRBV18 to TRBJ1-3; the D is unclear. Trimming took 4 bases from V and 5 from J, leaving 12 bases between them. CDR3 length equals 14 residues. The germline gives CDR1 KGHSH, CDR2 LQKENI. For the CDR3, the DNA is TGTGCCAGCTCACAGGAGGGAGTCCGAAACACCATATATTTT. Protein product: CASSQEGVRNTIYF.

DNA of the CDR3: TGTGCCAGCAGCTTTGAGGGACACCCCTACAATGAGCAGTTCTTC. The encoded protein is CASSFEGHPYNEQFF. The rearrangement joins TRBV11-2 to TRBJ2-1, with D possibly TRBD1 on 6 matching bases. The V end was cut by 3 bases, the J end by 2 bases, with 11 bases between. Germline V CDR1 and CDR2: SGHAT, FQNNGV. The CDR3 loop spans 15 amino acids.

The chain recombines TRBV5-4 with TRBJ1-1; a possible D gene is TRBD1 (6 bases). Germline V gene sequence: CDR1 SGHNT, CDR2 YYREEE (reference sequence). V was shortened by 2 bases and J by 6 bases, with 17 bases between the two germline ends. The CDR3 is 15 residues long. The DNA of the CDR3 is TGTGCCAGCAGCTTCAACGACAGGATGACCTCTGAAGCTTTCTTT. It yields the protein CASSFNDRMTSEAFF.

The chain links TRBV20-1 to TRBJ2-7; 7 bases fit TRBD2. The CDR3 contains 15 residues. Germline loops: CDR1 DFQATT, CDR2 SNEGSKA (reference sequence). Unmatched junction bases numbered 11, after V lost 6 bases and J lost 0 bases. The CDR3 loop reads CSATLLAQFSYEQYF. The CDR3 nucleotides are TGCAGTGCAACGTTACTAGCGCAGTTCTCCTACGAGCAGTACTTC.

This clonotype was seen only a few times. The chain has TRBV18 and TRBJ1-1; 7 bases line up with TRBD1. The trim removed 3 bases at V and 4 bases at J, leaving 2 bases unmatched. Germline assignment: CDR1 KGHSH and CDR2 LQKENI. The CDR3 loop spans 13 amino acids. In nucleotides, the CDR3 is TGTGCCAGCTCACCCGGACAGGTCACTGAAGCTTTCTTT. This gives the protein CASSPGQVTEAFF.

This clonotype was seen more than once but under ten times. The V call is TRBV20-1, the J call TRBJ2-3; TRBD2 might be the D (6 bases). Trimming left V 1 base short and J 0 bases short, with 11 bases between. CDR3 size: 15 residues. Germline V CDR1 and CDR2: DFQATT, SNEGSKA (reference sequence). The CDR3 loop is CSARVSGTSTDTQYF. CDR3 nucleotides: TGCAGTGCTAGAGTTAGCGGTACTAGCACAGATACGCAGTATTTT.

The table lists this clonotype with a few counts. J is TRBJ2-1 and V is TRBV4-2; 8 nucleotides align to TRBD2. V lost 0 bases and J lost 7; bases outside the gene matches: 14. The germline gives CDR1 LGHNA, CDR2 YNFKEQ. The CDR3 covers 18 residues. Here the CDR3 reads CASSQDGDPGGPRNEQFF. CDR3 in DNA: TGTGCCAGCAGCCAAGATGGGGATCCGGGGGGGCCTAGGAATGAGCAGTTCTTC.

This clonotype turned up a few times. The chain combines TRBV15 with TRBJ2-7; D is possibly TRBD1 (6 bases). V dropped 0 bases and J dropped 3 bases, with 12 bases sitting between them. The V gene's germline CDR1 is LNHNV and CDR2 YYDKDF (reference sequence). This CDR3 is 15 amino acids long. The CDR3 is CATSRDRQGLYEQYF. The CDR3 coding sequence is TGTGCCACCAGCAGAGATAGGCAGGGGCTCTACGAGCAGTACTTC.

This clonotype was detected a few times. V and J are TRBV20-1 and TRBJ2-4; D may match TRBD1 or TRBD2 (5 bases each). The V gene lost 6 bases and the J gene lost 7 bases, with 16 bases spanning the gap. The CDR3 loop spans 13 amino acids. Germline-derived CDR1 and CDR2 are DFQATT and SNEGSKA (reference sequence). The CDR3 spells CSAGTQGRNIQYF. CDR3 sequence (DNA): TGCAGTGCCGGGACGCAGGGACGGAACATTCAGTACTTC.

The rearrangement joins TRBV4-3 to TRBJ1-4; 9 bases map to TRBD1. This CDR3 has 15 residues. CDR1 LGHNA and CDR2 YSLEER come from the germline V gene. J was trimmed by 7 bases and V by 1 base; bases with no gene match: 4. DNA for the CDR3: TGCGCCAGCAGCCAAGGGGGGACAGGGATTGAAAAACTGTTTTTT. This gives the protein CASSQGGTGIEKLFF.

This clonotype was recorded at least ten times. This chain joins TRBV9 and TRBJ2-5; D gene ambiguous. This CDR3 contains 12 residues. The germline gives CDR1 SGDLS, CDR2 YYNGEE. V dropped 3 bases and J dropped 0 bases, with 3 bases sitting between them. The CDR3 DNA reads as TGTGCCAGCAGCGCCAACCAAGAGACCCAGTACTTC. This translates into CASSANQETQYF.

This clonotype was counted many times. The chain combines TRBV6-5 with TRBJ1-5; 7 bases are shared with TRBD1. This CDR3 is built from 13 residues. V was clipped by 5 bases and J by 4 bases; unmatched bases: 2. Germline V gene data show CDR1 as MNHEY and CDR2 as SVGAGI. The CDR3, as DNA: TGTGCCAGCAGTCGGGACAGAAATCAGCCCCAGCATTTT. It encodes CASSRDRNQPQHF.

The sample holds a few counts of this clonotype. V is TRBV10-3 and J is TRBJ1-1, with D perhaps matching TRBD1 (6 bases). V lost 6 bases and J 3 bases, leaving 14 bases between the germline ends. The germline CDR1 and CDR2 sequences are ENHRY and SYGVKD. This CDR3 has 14 amino acids. This CDR3 reads CAISVTGQDTEAFF. The CDR3 DNA follows: TGTGCCATCAGCGTCACAGGGCAGGACACTGAAGCTTTCTTT.

This clonotype was counted between two and nine times. The genes are TRBV20-1 and TRBJ2-2; D not resolved. Germline V CDR1 and CDR2: DFQATT, SNEGSKA (reference sequence). V shed 5 bases and J shed 0 bases, with 10 bases lying between them. The CDR3 covers 14 residues. The CDR3 region has the DNA TGCAGTGCTCCCTATGTAGCGAACACCGGGGAGCTGTTTTTT. This codes for CSAPYVANTGELFF.

There are a few counts of this clonotype. The V and J genes are TRBV7-2 and TRBJ1-3; 9 nucleotides match TRBD1. Per germline, CDR1 SGHTA and CDR2 FQGNSA. This CDR3 has 17 amino acids. J gave up 0 bases and V 1 base, and 4 bases lay outside the gene matches. CDR3 DNA sequence: TGTGCCAGCAGCTTAGGGACAGGGGTTAGCTCTGGAAACACCATATATTTT. It yields the protein CASSLGTGVSSGNTIYF.

The chain has TRBV20-1 and TRBJ1-1; 8 positions agree with TRBD1. CDR3 length equals 15 residues. V was pared by 1 base and J by 2 bases, with 6 bases of the junction left unmatched. CDR1 DFQATT and CDR2 SNEGSKA come from the germline V gene (reference sequence). The DNA for the CDR3 is TGCAGTGCTAGAGCCGGACAGGGACAAAACACTGAAGCTTTCTTT. It specifies CSARAGQGQNTEAFF.

The J gene is TRBJ1-1, the V gene TRBV20-1; D is possibly TRBD1 (5 bases). CDR3 length: 13 residues. The V end was cut by 0 bases, the J end by 4 bases, with 9 bases between. The germline gives CDR1 DFQATT, CDR2 SNEGSKA (reference sequence). As DNA, the CDR3 is TGCAGTGCTAGAGAGCAGGGCTCCACTGAAGCTTTCTTT. The encoded protein is CSAREQGSTEAFF.

This chain uses TRBV7-8 with TRBJ2-7; 12 bases line up with TRBD2. Germline V gene data show CDR1 as SGHVS and CDR2 as FQNEAQ. Trimming cost V 5 bases and J 5 bases; bases outside gene matches: 10. The CDR3 consists of 16 residues. The DNA for the CDR3 is TGTGCCAGCAGCCCCCAGACTAGCGGGAGTGAGAACGAGCAGTACTTC. Its protein product is CASSPQTSGSENEQYF.

This clonotype was seen ten or more times. V is TRBV25-1 and J is TRBJ2-3, with TRBD2 matching over 8 bases. Germline V gene data show CDR1 as MGHDK and CDR2 as SYGVNS. The V and J ends lost 4 bases and 7 bases, in that order; junction bases with no gene match: 7. This CDR3 is 14 amino acids long. The CDR3 DNA follows: TGTGCCAGCAGTGTTAGCGGGGTCCGTAATACGCAGTATTTT. Its translation: CASSVSGVRNTQYF. The full variable domain, in which reference TRBV25-1 and TRBJ2-3 provide the parts outside the CDR3, is EADIYQTPRYLVIGTGKKITLECSQTMGHDKMYWYQQDPGMELHLIHYSYGVNSTEKGDLSSESTVSRIRTEHFPLTLESARPSHTSQYLCASSVSGVRNTQYFGPGTRLTVL.

This clonotype was recorded a few times. The V call is TRBV3-1, the J call TRBJ2-7; 7 positions match TRBD1. The CDR3 totals 16 residues. Germline CDR1 LGHDT, CDR2 YNNKEL (reference sequence). Losses at the gene ends were 4 bases for V and 4 bases for J; bases not matched to a gene: 13. CDR3 protein: CASSPSDTGQRYEQYF. DNA of the CDR3: TGTGCCAGCAGCCCCAGTGATACGGGACAGAGGTACGAGCAGTACTTC.

This clonotype was seen a handful of times. A junction end diverges from the germline sequence, so it may reflect a read error. J is TRBJ2-3 and V is TRBV6-1; 7 bases fit TRBD2. Germline-derived CDR1 and CDR2 are MNHNS and SASEGT. This CDR3 comprises 15 residues. CDR3 bases: TGTGCCAGCAGTGAAGGGGGCGCGGGAGTCCCCCCGGGGCATTTT. Translation: CASSEGGAGVPPGHF.

In this sample, this clonotype turned up a few times. The chain carries TRBV18 and TRBJ2-5, with 13 nucleotides matching TRBD2. In germline, CDR1 is KGHSH, CDR2 LQKENI. The V segment lost 4 bases and the J segment 5 bases; nucleotides outside the gene matches: 4. The CDR3 contains 15 residues. CDR3 bases: TGTGCCAGCTCACGACTAGCGGGAGGATCGGAGACCCAGTACTTC. It is translated as CASSRLAGGSETQYF.